The 20 T cell receptor beta chains below were found in one sample sequenced in a study of OX40 agonist ivuxolimab in advanced cancers. Sequenced by immunoSEQ multiplex PCR; TCRdb stores in-frame clones only, minus some. The sample has nearly 85,000 clones; approximately 82% are singletons. The specimen comprised CD4+ or CD8+ T cells sorted from blood, sampled in a trial of the OX40 agonist ivuxolimab. These receptors were obtained from an adult with an advanced solid tumor such as melanoma, head and neck, liver or kidney cancer.

The chain joins TRBV30 to TRBJ1-3; D ambiguous. Trimming took 2 bases from V and 0 from J, leaving 8 bases between them. The CDR3 has 14 amino acids. The germline V gene encodes CDR1 GTSNPN and CDR2 SVGIG (reference sequence). CDR3 protein: CAWSRGLSGNTIYF. In DNA form, the CDR3 reads TGTGCCTGGAGTCGAGGACTCTCTGGAAACACCATATATTTT.

There are a few counts of this clone. The chain joins TRBV4-2 to TRBJ2-5, with a weak D call TRBD2 (7 bases). CDR1 is LGHNA, CDR2 YNFKEQ, per germline. This CDR3 comprises 15 residues. V lost 2 bases to trimming and J lost 3 bases, with 13 bases between them. Here the CDR3 DNA reads TGTGCCAGCAGCCAACGGGGGGCCCGCGAAGAGACCCAGTACTTC. It specifies CASSQRGAREETQYF.

The chain has TRBV7-9 and TRBJ1-4, with 7 bases that match TRBD1. Germline V gives CDR1 SEHNR, CDR2 FQNEAQ (reference sequence). The CDR3 covers 14 residues. With V trimmed by 3 bases and J by 7 bases, 5 bases remained unmatched. This CDR3 reads CASSFGRGGEKLFF. The CDR3 region has the DNA TGTGCCAGCAGCTTCGGCAGGGGGGGTGAAAAACTGTTTTTT.

The chain combines TRBV5-1 with TRBJ1-2; D is unclear. The CDR3 has 13 residues. V was trimmed by 3 bases and J by 5 bases, leaving 11 bases between them. Germline V gene data show CDR1 as SGHRS and CDR2 as YFSETQ. CDR3 sequence: CASSSERVYGYTF. The DNA of the CDR3 is TGCGCCAGCAGCTCGGAGAGAGTGTATGGCTACACCTTC.

The gene calls are TRBV7-2 and TRBJ2-7, with D hard to call. Per the germline V gene, CDR1 is SGHTA and CDR2 is FQGNSA. The germline V and J ends were trimmed by 2 bases and 3 bases, with 11 bases remaining between them. This CDR3 has 14 residues. As DNA, the CDR3 is TGTGCCAGCAGCTTAAACCAGGCAGGCTACGAGCAGTACTTC. It encodes CASSLNQAGYEQYF. The whole variable domain, remainder taken from reference TRBV7-2 and TRBJ2-7, is GAGVSQSPSNKVTEKGKDVELRCDPISGHTALYWYRQSLGQGLEFLIYFQGNSAPDKSGLPSDRFSAERTGGSVSTLTIQRTQQEDSAVYLCASSLNQAGYEQYFGPGTRLTVT.

The rearrangement uses TRBV7-8 and TRBJ1-1; 9 bases map to TRBD1. CDR3 size: 15 residues. V was clipped by 4 bases and J by 3 bases; unmatched bases: 6. Germline V CDR1 and CDR2: SGHVS, FQNEAQ. The CDR3 DNA reads TGTGCCAGCAGCTCCTACAGGGGGCGCGACACTGAAGCTTTCTTT. Encoded protein: CASSSYRGRDTEAFF.

The chain is built from TRBV19 and TRBJ1-5; D is unclear. CDR3 size: 12 residues. V gave up 4 bases and J gave up 12 bases, with 13 bases separating them. Looked up from germline, CDR1 is LNHDA and CDR2 is SQIVND (reference sequence). For the CDR3, the DNA is TGTGCCAGTAGTAAAAGACAAGATAACCAGCATTTT. Amino acids: CASSKRQDNQHF.

This clone came up once. CDR3 loop: CASRGGHYNSPLHF. CDR3 nucleotides: TGTGCCAGCAGGGGGGGGCACTATAATTCACCCCTCCACTTT. The chain has TRBV28 and TRBJ1-6; D perhaps matches TRBD1 (6 bases). The CDR3 has 14 residues. Germline CDR1 is MDHEN and CDR2 is SYDVKM. V lost 6 bases, J lost 3 bases, and 9 bases lay in between.

This clone was seen a single time. The CDR3 bases are TGTGCCAGTAGTATGGGGTGGGGCACGAACACCGGGGAGCTGTTTTTT. This translates into CASSMGWGTNTGELFF. The chain couples TRBV19 to TRBJ2-2; possible D gene TRBD1, 5 bases. V dropped 3 bases and J dropped 0 bases, with 11 bases sitting between them. The CDR3 consists of 16 residues. Germline values: CDR1 LNHDA, CDR2 SQIVND (reference sequence).

This sequence joins TRBV18 and TRBJ1-2; D perhaps matches TRBD1 (5 bases). CDR1 KGHSH and CDR2 LQKENI come from the germline V gene. Trimming pared 3 bases from V and 4 bases from J, leaving 12 bases between. This CDR3 comprises 14 residues. The CDR3 here is CASSPTTELYGYTF. The CDR3 bases are TGTGCCAGCTCACCTACGACAGAGCTCTATGGCTACACCTTC.

The chain joins TRBV6-5 to TRBJ2-7, with TRBD1 identical over 10 bases. The germline V gene encodes CDR1 MNHEY and CDR2 SVGAGI. Unmatched junction bases numbered 6, after V lost 2 bases and J lost 2 bases. This CDR3 spans 16 amino acids. The CDR3 here is CASSYLPGQGTYEQYF. CDR3 coding DNA: TGTGCCAGCAGTTACCTTCCGGGACAGGGGACCTACGAGCAGTACTTC.

This clone has a single count. The chain links TRBV19 to TRBJ1-4; TRBD1 agrees at 7 bases. CDR3 length: 13 residues. Germline-derived CDR1 and CDR2 are LNHDA and SQIVND (reference sequence). Trimming removed 8 bases from V and 1 base from J; junction bases left unmatched: 1. The CDR3: CASRQGTNEKLFF. In nucleotides, the CDR3 is TGTGCCAGTCGACAGGGAACTAATGAAAAACTGTTTTTT. Together with reference TRBV19 and TRBJ1-4, the CDR3 gives the full variable domain: DGGITQSPKYLFRKEGQNVTLSCEQNLNHDAMYWYRQDPGQGLRLIYYSQIVNDFQKGDIAEGYSVSREKKESFPLTVTSAQKNPTAFYLCASRQGTNEKLFFGSGTQLSVL.

This clone has only a few counts. The chain uses TRBV2 and TRBJ2-3; 7 bases agree with TRBD2. Trimming cost V 5 bases and J 0 bases; bases outside gene matches: 17. Germline V gene sequence: CDR1 SNHLY, CDR2 FYNNEI. This CDR3 spans 19 amino acids. CDR3 DNA sequence: TGTGCCAGCAGTTCTCAACCTGCGACTAGCCTTACTAGCACAGATACGCAGTATTTT. Encoded protein: CASSSQPATSLTSTDTQYF.

The chain carries TRBV7-8 and TRBJ1-6; no reliable D call. The CDR3 sequence is 13 residues long. V lost 7 bases, J lost 7 bases, and 11 bases lay in between. Germline V gene sequence: CDR1 SGHVS, CDR2 FQNEAQ. The CDR3 sequence is CASTIDPNSPLHF. The CDR3 DNA reads TGTGCCAGCACCATTGACCCAAATTCACCCCTCCACTTT. The full variable domain, its missing parts supplied by reference TRBV7-8 and TRBJ1-6, is GAGVSQSPRYKVAKRGQDVALRCDPISGHVSLFWYQQALGQGPEFLTYFQNEAQLDKSGLPSDRFFAERPEGSVSTLKIQRTQQEDSAVYLCASTIDPNSPLHFGNGTRLTVT.

This clone has only a few counts. The chain combines TRBV29-1 with TRBJ1-5; TRBD1 matches 8 bases. Germline loops: CDR1 SQVTM, CDR2 ANQGSEA. The V and J ends lost 6 bases and 7 bases, in that order; junction bases with no gene match: 8. CDR3 length: 13 amino acids. In nucleotides, the CDR3 is TGCAGCGTGCTACTCGACAGGGGCCAGCCCCAGCATTTT. Its protein is CSVLLDRGQPQHF.

V usage is TRBV6-1 and J usage is TRBJ1-6; a weak D match, TRBD1 (5 bases). V shed 4 bases and J shed 2 bases, with 18 bases lying between them. Germline CDR1 and CDR2: MNHNS and SASEGT. There are 18 residues in the CDR3. In DNA form, the CDR3 reads TGTGCCAGCAGTGGAACCCTAACGGGACCGACCTATAATTCACCCCTCCACTTT. Its translation: CASSGTLTGPTYNSPLHF.

The chain couples TRBV7-9 to TRBJ2-1; TRBD2 might be the D (7 bases). The CDR3 is made up of 15 amino acids. CDR1 SEHNR and CDR2 FQNEAQ come from the germline V gene (reference sequence). V was pared by 2 bases and J by 7 bases, with 15 bases between. The CDR3 spells CASSLRRGGLNEQFF. CDR3 DNA: TGTGCCAGCAGCTTAAGAAGGGGGGGTCTGAATGAGCAGTTCTTC.

This chain joins TRBV7-9 and TRBJ2-5, with D perhaps TRBD2 (7 bases). The tail of the sequence fits TRBJ2-7 better, so the J call may be wrong. Germline V gene lookup returns CDR1 SEHNR and CDR2 FQNEAQ (reference sequence). The CDR3 covers 15 residues. The CDR3 protein is CASSLGEQGGYEQYF. Written as DNA, the CDR3 is TGTGCCAGCAGCTTAGGTGAACAGGGAGGGTACGAGCAGTACTTC.

This rearrangement joins TRBV6-5 to TRBJ1-6, with D uncertain. Germline values: CDR1 MNHEY, CDR2 SVGAGI. V shed 5 bases and J shed 7 bases, with 15 bases lying between them. The CDR3 is 15 residues long. The CDR3 is CASSRARGANSPLHF. The CDR3 DNA is TGTGCCAGCAGTCGGGCGAGAGGCGCGAATTCACCCCTCCACTTT.

The chain has TRBV2 and TRBJ2-3; D gene uncertain. In germline, CDR1 is SNHLY, CDR2 FYNNEI. This CDR3 is built from 16 residues. V gave up 6 bases and J gave up 0 bases, with 16 bases separating them. Written as DNA, the CDR3 is TGTGCCAGCAGGCCGGTTGTCTACTCTAGCACAGATACGCAGTATTTT. Encoded protein: CASRPVVYSSTDTQYF.